The text below deals with one T cell receptor beta chain. Its antigen remains unidentified. No clone much larger than this one lies a single base away; base qualities are absent. Explained via the paper, the time point label denotes: sample taken at primary tumor resection. The donors were around 69 patients from the lung TRACERx cohort who had early-stage, untreated non-small cell lung cancer. TCR sequencing used whole RNA extracted from tumor and nontumor lung tissue, or from cryopreserved PBMC samples, without cell sorting. A patient was chosen for TCR sequencing only when enough RNA was available from at least two tumor regions. Before being selected, tumor and adjacent nontumor lung specimens were reviewed by a lung pathologist. This sample is part of a study of spatial heterogeneity in lung cancer (dated 2019 in TCRdb). Study-level background: Beta-chain transcripts were consistently detected in greater numbers than alpha-chain transcripts, which likely reflected higher beta-chain transcript abundance. A strong correlation was found between TCR transcript counts in tumor regions and a T cell transcriptional module score from matched bulk RNA-seq. In the raw uncorrected reads, each unique combination of TCR and UMI appeared on average more than ten times. The study quantitatively compared TCR alpha and beta repertoires across multiple tumor regions, matched nontumor lung and blood in non-small cell lung cancer. Nonsynonymous mutation counts, determined by whole-exome sequencing of tumor tissue, were related to TCR repertoire features. At surgery, hundreds of tumor regions, roughly 62 matched nontumor lung samples and about 56 PBMC samples were TCR-sequenced for both alpha and beta chains. What the work shows at the level of the full study, not this receptor alone: Counts of ubiquitous and regional expanded TCRs were found to correlate with counts of ubiquitous and regional nonsynonymous mutations, respectively. Additional single-cell paired TCR alpha and beta sequencing was considered necessary to confirm, at a functional level, the hypothesis that regional TCRs recognize regional mutations. Estimated TCR-seq coverage of tumor T cells was only roughly 7.3% for alpha chains and roughly 12% for beta chains. The number of expanded intratumoral alpha and beta TCRs correlated with the tumor nonsynonymous mutation count.

The method was 5' RACE. The instrument was a NextSeq 500. In the TCR library protocol, a unique molecular identifier was attached to each TCR cDNA molecule so that PCR and sequencing errors could be corrected. Under the source paper's analysis protocol: TCR identification, UMI-based error correction and CDR3 extraction were performed with Decombinator tools. Expanded TCRs were defined as those above a frequency of 2 per 1,000, corresponding to the top 1% of the tumor frequency distribution. Expanded tumor TCRs statistically deemed absent (corrected P<0.05) from at least one tumor region were classed as regional, and all other expanded tumor TCRs were classed as ubiquitous. Rényi diversity was computed with the R vegan package after subsampling each repertoire 100 times to 5,000 TCRs. CDR3 similarity networks were built from amino acid triplet string-kernel similarity, with CDR3s being connected when pairwise similarity was above 0.82. Using fastp trimming at Q25 and MiXCR clonotype assembly, TCRdb reanalyzed the public sequencing data and kept in-frame beta chains. When rows share a CDR3 protein, they turn into one entry using the most common DNA and genes. TCRdb, rather than the study authors, made the V and J calls. The sample yields 15,000 to 20,000 distinct CDR3 sequences; over 7% were counted once. The leading ten clones occupy 20% to 25% of the sample.

The germline V gene sets CDR1 to SGHTA and CDR2 to FQGNSA. Here V drops 1 base and J drops 3 bases, and the junction holds 6 bases not matched to any gene. Including cysteine and phenylalanine, the CDR3 has 16 amino acids. The CDR3 DNA has 48 bases and is translated from base 1. The V and J segments used are TRBV7-2 and TRBJ2-4, and TRBD1 aligns with 7 junction nucleotides. Sequencing used lung tumor tissue, obtained at surgery. This TCR was sampled from a female donor with early-stage non-small cell lung cancer. CDR3 loop: CASSLVGTGVKNIQYF. The sequenced DNA is TGTGCCAGCAGCTTAGTGGGAACAGGGGTCAAAAACATTCAGTACTTC.